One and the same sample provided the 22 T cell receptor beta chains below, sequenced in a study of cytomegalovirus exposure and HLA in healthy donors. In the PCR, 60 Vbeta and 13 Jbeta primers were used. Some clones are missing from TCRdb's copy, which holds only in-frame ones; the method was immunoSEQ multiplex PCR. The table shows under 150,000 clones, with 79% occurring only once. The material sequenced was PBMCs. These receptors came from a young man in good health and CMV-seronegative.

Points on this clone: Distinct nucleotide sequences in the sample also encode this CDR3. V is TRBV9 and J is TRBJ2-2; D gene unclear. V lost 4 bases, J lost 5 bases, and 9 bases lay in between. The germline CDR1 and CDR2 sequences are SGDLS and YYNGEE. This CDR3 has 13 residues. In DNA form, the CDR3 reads TGTGCCAGCAGCCCTCCACGGACCGGGGAGCTGTTTTTT. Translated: CASSPPRTGELFF.

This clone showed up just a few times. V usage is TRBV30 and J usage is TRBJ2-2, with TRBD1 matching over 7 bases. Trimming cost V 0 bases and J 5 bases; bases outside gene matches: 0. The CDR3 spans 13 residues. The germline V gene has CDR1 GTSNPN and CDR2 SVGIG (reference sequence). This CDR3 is CAWSVQGTGELFF. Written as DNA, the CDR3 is TGTGCCTGGAGTGTACAGGGGACCGGGGAGCTGTTTTTT.

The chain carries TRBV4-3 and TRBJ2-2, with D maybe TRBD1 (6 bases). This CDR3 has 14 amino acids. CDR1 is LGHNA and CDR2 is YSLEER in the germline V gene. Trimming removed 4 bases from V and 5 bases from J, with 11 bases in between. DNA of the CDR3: TGCGCCAGCAGCCCACTAAGGGGGACCGGGGAGCTGTTTTTT. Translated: CASSPLRGTGELFF.

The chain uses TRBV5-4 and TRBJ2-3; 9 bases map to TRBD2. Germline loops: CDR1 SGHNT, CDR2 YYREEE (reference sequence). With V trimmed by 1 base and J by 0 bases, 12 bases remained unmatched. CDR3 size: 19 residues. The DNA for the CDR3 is TGTGCCAGCAGCTTGAGGCTAGCGGGGTACAACCCTAGCACAGATACGCAGTATTTT. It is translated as CASSLRLAGYNPSTDTQYF. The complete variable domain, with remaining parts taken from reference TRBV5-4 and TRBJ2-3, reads ETGVTQSPTHLIKTRGQQVTLRCSSQSGHNTVSWYQQALGQGPQFIFQYYREEENGRGNFPPRFSGLQFPNYSSELNVNALELDDSALYLCASSLRLAGYNPSTDTQYFGPGTRLTVL.

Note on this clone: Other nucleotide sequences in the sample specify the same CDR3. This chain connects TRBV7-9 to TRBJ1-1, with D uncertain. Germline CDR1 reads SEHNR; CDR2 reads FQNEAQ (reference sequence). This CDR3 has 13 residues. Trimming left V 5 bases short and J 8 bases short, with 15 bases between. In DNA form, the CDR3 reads TGTGCCAGCAGCCCCAAGGGAGCCTCCGAAGCTTTCTTT. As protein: CASSPKGASEAFF.

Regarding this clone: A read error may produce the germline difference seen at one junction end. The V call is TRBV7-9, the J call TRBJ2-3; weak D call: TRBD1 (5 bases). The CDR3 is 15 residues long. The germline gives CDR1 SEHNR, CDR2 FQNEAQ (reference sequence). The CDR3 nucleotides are TGTTCCAGCAGCTTGAAACAGGTGATCACAGATACGCAGTATTTT. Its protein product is CSSSLKQVITDTQYF. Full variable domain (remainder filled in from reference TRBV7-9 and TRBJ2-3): DTGVSQNPRHKITKRGQNVTFRCDPISEHNRLYWYRQTLGQGPEFLTYFQNEAQLEKSRLLSDRFSAERPKGSFSTLEIQRTEQGDSAMYLCSSSLKQVITDTQYFGPGTRLTVL.

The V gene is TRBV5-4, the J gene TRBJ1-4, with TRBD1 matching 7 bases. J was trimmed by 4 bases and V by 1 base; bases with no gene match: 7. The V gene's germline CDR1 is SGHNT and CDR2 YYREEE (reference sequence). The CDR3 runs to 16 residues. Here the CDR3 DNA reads TGTGCCAGCAGCTTGTCTCCGGGACAGAGTAATGAAAAACTGTTTTTT. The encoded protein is CASSLSPGQSNEKLFF.

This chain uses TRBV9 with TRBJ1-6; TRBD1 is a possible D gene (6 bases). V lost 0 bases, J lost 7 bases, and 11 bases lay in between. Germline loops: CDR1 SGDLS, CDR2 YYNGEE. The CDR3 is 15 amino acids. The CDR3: CASSVEGRGNSPLHF. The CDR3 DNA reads TGTGCCAGCAGCGTAGAGGGTAGGGGGAATTCACCCCTCCACTTT.

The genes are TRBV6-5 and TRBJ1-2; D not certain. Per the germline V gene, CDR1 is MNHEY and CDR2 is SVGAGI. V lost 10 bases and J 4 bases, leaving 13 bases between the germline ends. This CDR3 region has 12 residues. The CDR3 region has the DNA TGTGCCATCTACACAGCCTCCTATGGCTACACCTTC. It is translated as CAIYTASYGYTF.

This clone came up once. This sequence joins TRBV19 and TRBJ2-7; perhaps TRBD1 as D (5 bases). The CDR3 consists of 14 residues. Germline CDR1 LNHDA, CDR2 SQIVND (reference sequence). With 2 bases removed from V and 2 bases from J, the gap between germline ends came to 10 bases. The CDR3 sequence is CASSISDTPYEQYF. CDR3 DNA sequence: TGTGCCAGTAGTATATCGGACACCCCCTACGAGCAGTACTTC.

CDR3 DNA sequence: TGTGCCAGCTCATCTTATAGCAATCAGCCCCAGCATTTT. Residues: CASSSYSNQPQHF. This chain connects TRBV18 to TRBJ1-5; D is ambiguous. The germline CDR1 and CDR2 sequences are KGHSH and LQKENI. Trimming removed 5 bases from V and 0 bases from J, with 5 bases in between. The CDR3 contains 13 residues.

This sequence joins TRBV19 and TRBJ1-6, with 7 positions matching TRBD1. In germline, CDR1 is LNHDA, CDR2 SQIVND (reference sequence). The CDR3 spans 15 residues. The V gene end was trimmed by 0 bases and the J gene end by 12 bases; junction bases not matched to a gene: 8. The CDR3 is CASSIDPGQARPLHF. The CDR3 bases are TGTGCCAGTAGTATAGATCCCGGACAGGCAAGACCCCTCCACTTT. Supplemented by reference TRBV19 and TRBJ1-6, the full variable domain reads DGGITQSPKYLFRKEGQNVTLSCEQNLNHDAMYWYRQDPGQGLRLIYYSQIVNDFQKGDIAEGYSVSREKKESFPLTVTSAQKNPTAFYLCASSIDPGQARPLHFGNGTRLTVT.

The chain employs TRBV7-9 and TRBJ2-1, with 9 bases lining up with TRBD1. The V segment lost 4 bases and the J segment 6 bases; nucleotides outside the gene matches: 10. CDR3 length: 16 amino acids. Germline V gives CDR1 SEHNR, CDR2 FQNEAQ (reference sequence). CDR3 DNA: TGTGCCAGCAGCTCTCCCCGGGACAGGGCTGGCAATGAGCAGTTCTTC. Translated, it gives CASSSPRDRAGNEQFF.

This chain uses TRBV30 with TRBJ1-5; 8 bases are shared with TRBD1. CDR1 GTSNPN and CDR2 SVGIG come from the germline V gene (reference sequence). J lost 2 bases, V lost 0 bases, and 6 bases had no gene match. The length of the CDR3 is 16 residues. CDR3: CAWSVSTTGGNQPQHF. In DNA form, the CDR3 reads TGTGCCTGGAGTGTCTCCACGACAGGGGGCAATCAGCCCCAGCATTTT.

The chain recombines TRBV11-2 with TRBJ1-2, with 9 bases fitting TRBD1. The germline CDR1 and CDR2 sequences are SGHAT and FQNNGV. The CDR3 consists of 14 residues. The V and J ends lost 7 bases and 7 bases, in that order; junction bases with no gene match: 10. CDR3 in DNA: TGTGCCAGCACCTTCGGACAGGGGCCCCCTGGCTACACCTTC. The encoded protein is CASTFGQGPPGYTF. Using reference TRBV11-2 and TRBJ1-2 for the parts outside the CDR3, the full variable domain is EAGVAQSPRYKIIEKRQSVAFWCNPISGHATLYWYQQILGQGPKLLIQFQNNGVVDDSQLPKDRFSAERLKGVDSTLKIQPAKLEDSAVYLCASTFGQGPPGYTFGSGTRLTVV.

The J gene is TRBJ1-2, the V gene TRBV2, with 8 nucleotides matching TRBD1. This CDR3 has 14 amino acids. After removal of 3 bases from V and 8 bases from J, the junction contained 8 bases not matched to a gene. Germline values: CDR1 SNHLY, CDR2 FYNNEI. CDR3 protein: CASSDRTGLEGYTF. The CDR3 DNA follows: TGTGCCAGCAGTGATCGGACAGGGCTTGAGGGCTACACCTTC.

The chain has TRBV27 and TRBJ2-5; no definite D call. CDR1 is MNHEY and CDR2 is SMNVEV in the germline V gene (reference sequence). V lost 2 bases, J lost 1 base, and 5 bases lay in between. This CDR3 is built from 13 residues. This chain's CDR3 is CASSLHTQETQYF. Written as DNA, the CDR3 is TGTGCCAGCAGTTTACACACCCAAGAGACCCAGTACTTC.

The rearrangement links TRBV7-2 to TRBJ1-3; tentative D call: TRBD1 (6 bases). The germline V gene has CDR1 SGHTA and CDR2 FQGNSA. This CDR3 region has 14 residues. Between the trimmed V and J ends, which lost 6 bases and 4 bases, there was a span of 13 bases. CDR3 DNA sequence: TGTGCCAGCAGGGCAACAGGGCCAGGAAACACCATATATTTT. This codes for CASRATGPGNTIYF.

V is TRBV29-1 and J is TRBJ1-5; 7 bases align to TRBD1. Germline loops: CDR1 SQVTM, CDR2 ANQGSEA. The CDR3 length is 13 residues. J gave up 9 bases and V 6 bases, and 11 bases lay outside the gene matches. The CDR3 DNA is TGCAGCGTCGCCGGGACAGCTCTTTCGCCCCAGCATTTT. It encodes CSVAGTALSPQHF.

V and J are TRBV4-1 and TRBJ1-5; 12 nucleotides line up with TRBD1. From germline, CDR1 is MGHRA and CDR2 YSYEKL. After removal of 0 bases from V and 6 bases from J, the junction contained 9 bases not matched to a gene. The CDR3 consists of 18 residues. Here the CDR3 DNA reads TGCGCCAGCAGCCAAGAGGCGGGGACAGGGGGCCTGTCTCAGCCCCAGCATTTT. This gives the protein CASSQEAGTGGLSQPQHF.

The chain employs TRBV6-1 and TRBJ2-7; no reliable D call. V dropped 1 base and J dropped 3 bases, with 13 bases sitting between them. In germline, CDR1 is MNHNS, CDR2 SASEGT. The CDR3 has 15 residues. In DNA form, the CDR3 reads TGTGCCAGCAGTGAAGGGCCCATGGAGCTCTACGAGCAGTACTTC. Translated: CASSEGPMELYEQYF.

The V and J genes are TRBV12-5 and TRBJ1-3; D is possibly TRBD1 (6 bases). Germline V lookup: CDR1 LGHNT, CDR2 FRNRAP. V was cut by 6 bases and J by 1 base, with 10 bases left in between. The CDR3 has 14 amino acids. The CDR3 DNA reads TGTGCTAGTGGCGTAGGACAGTCTGGAAACACCATATATTTT. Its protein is CASGVGQSGNTIYF.